This T cell receptor (beta chain) was recorded in a study of blood T cell repertoires in COVID-19. As for the study in general: In each case, the material was cDNA or gDNA derived from T cells, B-cell-depleted T cells, or PBMCs.

This clone was picked up a small number of times. In the study's own analysis: Amplified reference gene primers provided the basis for estimating nucleated cell counts. Clones were sequenced by immunoSEQ multiplex PCR, and TCRdb holds only the in-frame ones, with some missing. V, J and clone size are those of that table, while D and trimming were read from the DNA. The sample includes approximately 130,000 clones, roughly 80% of them seen just once. The sample comprised PBMCs or T cells enriched from blood (not recorded which). The TCR sequence derives from a man aged 25 to 40 who had recovered from COVID-19.

CDR3 coding DNA: TGTGCCAGCAGTGTCGGGGAACGCTGGCGAAACACCATATATTTT. This gives the protein CASSVGERWRNTIYF. The rearrangement links TRBV2 to TRBJ1-3, with D unresolved. Germline CDR1 is SNHLY and CDR2 is FYNNEI. Trimming pared 4 bases from V and 5 bases from J, leaving 15 bases between. The CDR3 sequence is 15 residues long.